Listed below are T cell receptor beta chains from one sample, sequenced in a study of T cell responses to AZD1222 COVID-19 vaccine. TCRdb keeps only in-frame clones here, not all; method: immunoSEQ multiplex PCR. This table holds under 150,000 clones, 75% to 95% found once. The starting material was peripheral blood, obtained on day 0 of MenACWY control vaccination. These receptors originate from an adult in good health. The CDR3 runs from the conserved cysteine through the conserved F or W. The D gene is left open where the match is weak. Part of the rows lack a size; the others show once, few, many or a class for expanded clones.

DNA: TGTGCCAGCAGTTCCCCTTCGGGAGCGGGGGGCTGGCAAGAGACCCAGTACTTC; CDR3: CASSSPSGAGGWQETQYF; V: TRBV28; size: .; D: TRBD2; J: TRBJ2-5
DNA: TGCGCCAGCAGCCAAGGCGCGGACCTGTCCTACGAGCAGTACTTC; CDR3: CASSQGADLSYEQYF; V: TRBV4-1; size: .; D: .; J: TRBJ2-7
DNA: TGTGCCAGCAGTCGCGACAGAAATGAAAAACTGTTTTTT; CDR3: CASSRDRNEKLFF; V: TRBV12-3/TRBV12-4; size: .; D: .; J: TRBJ1-4
DNA: TGTGCCAGCCGTACGGGACGGACCGTAGAGTACTTC; CDR3: CASRTGRTVEYF; V: TRBV28; size: .; D: .; J: TRBJ2-7
DNA: TGTGCCAGCAGATTACAGGGGACCTACGAGCAGTACTTC; CDR3: CASRLQGTYEQYF; V: TRBV27; size: .; D: TRBD1; J: TRBJ2-7
DNA: TGTGCCAGCGAAAGAGACTATGGCTACACCTTC; CDR3: CASERDYGYTF; V: TRBV6-5; size: .; D: .; J: TRBJ1-2
DNA: TGTGCCAGCAGCCCCGGGGCTGGGGCCAACGTCCTGACTTTC; CDR3: CASSPGAGANVLTF; V: TRBV7-9; size: .; D: .; J: TRBJ2-6
DNA: TGTGCCAGCAATCATCTAGCGGGGGGGCGGGATGAGCAGTTCTTC; CDR3: CASNHLAGGRDEQFF; V: TRBV27; size: .; D: TRBD2; J: TRBJ2-1
DNA: TGTGCCAGCAGACTTGGGACAGGGGTTGGGTCACCCCTCCACTTT; CDR3: CASRLGTGVGSPLHF; V: TRBV7-2; size: .; D: TRBD1; J: TRBJ1-6
DNA: TGCAGTGCTCTCGACTACGAGCAGTACTTC; CDR3: CSALDYEQYF; V: TRBV20-1; size: .; D: .; J: TRBJ2-7
DNA: TGTGCCAGCAGCCCTACTGGACAGGCAATTCCCCTCTATGGCTACACCTTC; CDR3: CASSPTGQAIPLYGYTF; V: TRBV3-1/TRBV3-2; size: .; D: TRBD1; J: TRBJ1-2
DNA: TGTGCCAGCAGCTTAGACGGGACAGCGAACACTGAAGCTTTCTTT; CDR3: CASSLDGTANTEAFF; V: TRBV7-2; size: .; D: TRBD1; J: TRBJ1-1
DNA: TGTGCCAGTAGTACCCAGGGGGCGGGGGGCAATCAGCCCCAGCATTTT; CDR3: CASSTQGAGGNQPQHF; V: TRBV19; size: .; D: TRBD1; J: TRBJ1-5
DNA: TGTGCCAGCGGACCGATGGACGGCTATGGCTACACCTTC; CDR3: CASGPMDGYGYTF; V: TRBV9; size: .; D: .; J: TRBJ1-2
DNA: TGTGCCAGTAGTATCTTCGGGACAGGGAAGGGGGAGCTGTTTTTT; CDR3: CASSIFGTGKGELFF; V: TRBV19; size: few; D: TRBD1; J: TRBJ2-2
DNA: TGTGCCAGTAGTCCCTGGACTACGAGGGCCGGGGAGCTGTTTTTT; CDR3: CASSPWTTRAGELFF; V: TRBV19; size: .; D: .; J: TRBJ2-2
DNA: TGTGCCAGCAGTTTATCCGACCTAGTTTCTAACTATGGCTACACCTTC; CDR3: CASSLSDLVSNYGYTF; V: TRBV28; size: once; D: .; J: TRBJ1-2
DNA: TGTGCCAGTAGTATCGCTGGACGGAGGGTGTTTTTT; CDR3: CASSIAGRRVFF; V: TRBV19; size: .; D: .; J: TRBJ1-4
DNA: TGTGCCTGGGTTGACAGGGAGAGGGGCACTGAAGCTTTCTTT; CDR3: CAWVDRERGTEAFF; V: TRBV30; size: .; D: TRBD1; J: TRBJ1-1
DNA: TGCAGTGCTAGTCGTAGCGGGGGTTCCACAGATACGCAGTATTTT; CDR3: CSASRSGGSTDTQYF; V: TRBV20-1; size: .; D: TRBD2; J: TRBJ2-3
DNA: TGTGCCAGCCACCGGGACGGAACCTACGAGCAGTACTTC; CDR3: CASHRDGTYEQYF; V: TRBV2; size: once; D: .; J: TRBJ2-7
DNA: TGTGCCACCAGCTTAAGACAGGGGAGCAGTGAAAAACTGTTTTTT; CDR3: CATSLRQGSSEKLFF; V: TRBV15; size: once; D: TRBD1; J: TRBJ1-4
DNA: TGTGCCAGCAGTTTCAGCGGGAGGGCCGAAGAGACCCAGTACTTC; CDR3: CASSFSGRAEETQYF; V: TRBV27; size: .; D: TRBD2; J: TRBJ2-5
DNA: TGTGCCAGCGTACCCCGGGGCAATCAGCCCCAGCATTTT; CDR3: CASVPRGNQPQHF; V: TRBV16; size: .; D: .; J: TRBJ1-5
DNA: TGTGCCAGCTCACCACAAGCCCAGAACACTGAAGCTTTCTTT; CDR3: CASSPQAQNTEAFF; V: TRBV18; size: .; D: .; J: TRBJ1-1
DNA: TGTGCCAGCAGCCAAGTATGGGGTGGCAATTCACCCCTCCACTTT; CDR3: CASSQVWGGNSPLHF; V: TRBV14; size: once; D: .; J: TRBJ1-6
DNA: TGTGCCAGCAGCTTCTGGGGGAACACTGAAGCTTTCTTT; CDR3: CASSFWGNTEAFF; V: TRBV3-1/TRBV3-2; size: .; D: .; J: TRBJ1-1
DNA: TGTGCCAGTAGTCAGCGGACAGGGGGCCTGAACTATGGCTACACCTTC; CDR3: CASSQRTGGLNYGYTF; V: TRBV19; size: few; D: TRBD1; J: TRBJ1-2
DNA: TGTGCCGGACGAACAGGGCTGGGGGGAAACACCATATATTTT; CDR3: CAGRTGLGGNTIYF; V: TRBV6-5; size: .; D: .; J: TRBJ1-3
DNA: TGTGCCAGCACTCGACAGGGTCAATTTGAAGCTTTCTTT; CDR3: CASTRQGQFEAFF; V: TRBV2; size: .; D: TRBD1; J: TRBJ1-1
DNA: TGTGCCAGCAGCCAAGATGTGTGGGGGTTCACTGAAGCTTTCTTT; CDR3: CASSQDVWGFTEAFF; V: TRBV4-2; size: .; D: .; J: TRBJ1-1
DNA: TGTGCCAGCAGTTATAAGCGGGAGGGACAAGAGACCCAGTACTTC; CDR3: CASSYKREGQETQYF; V: TRBV6-5; size: .; D: TRBD2; J: TRBJ2-5
DNA: TGTGCCACCAGAGACTTGGGAGGTGGCTACACCTTC; CDR3: CATRDLGGGYTF; V: TRBV28; size: .; D: .; J: TRBJ1-2
DNA: TGTGCCAGCCTAGGGGGACAAGAGACCCAGTACTTC; CDR3: CASLGGQETQYF; V: TRBV12-3/TRBV12-4; size: .; D: .; J: TRBJ2-5
DNA: TGCGCCAGCAGCCTCTCACAGGGCTCTGACTATGGCTACACCTTC; CDR3: CASSLSQGSDYGYTF; V: TRBV5-1; size: .; D: .; J: TRBJ1-2
DNA: TGTGCCCTGGAGATCCAGTATAATTCACCCCTCCACTTT; CDR3: CALEIQYNSPLHF; V: TRBV30; size: .; D: .; J: TRBJ1-6
DNA: TGTGCCAGCAGTTTAAATCCCCCGGGACAGGTTAATAATTCACCCCTCCACTTT; CDR3: CASSLNPPGQVNNSPLHF; V: TRBV27; size: .; D: TRBD1; J: TRBJ1-6
DNA: TGTGCCAGCAGTTACCTCGCAAGCTTCACAGATACGCAGTATTTT; CDR3: CASSYLASFTDTQYF; V: TRBV6-5; size: .; D: .; J: TRBJ2-3
DNA: TGTGCCAGCAGTGACTCGATAGGGACCGCCTTCCACGAGCAGTACTTC; CDR3: CASSDSIGTAFHEQYF; V: TRBV6-4; size: .; D: .; J: TRBJ2-7
DNA: TGTGCCAGCAGCTCTCCGTCTATTTCTGGGGCCAACGTCCTGACTTTC; CDR3: CASSSPSISGANVLTF; V: TRBV27; size: .; D: .; J: TRBJ2-6
DNA: TGTGCTAGCAGCCCTCCTGGCGCCAACGTCCTGACTTTC; CDR3: CASSPPGANVLTF; V: TRBV7-7; size: .; D: .; J: TRBJ2-6
DNA: TGTGCCAGCAGCCCAGGGACAGGGAATCAGCCCCAGCATTTT; CDR3: CASSPGTGNQPQHF; V: TRBV3-1/TRBV3-2; size: .; D: TRBD1; J: TRBJ1-5
DNA: TGCGCCAGCAGCAATGACCGAGGGGTAGTACAAGAGACCCAGTACTTC; CDR3: CASSNDRGVVQETQYF; V: TRBV5-1; size: .; D: .; J: TRBJ2-5
DNA: TGTGCCAGCAGCCCAGGGGCAGGAGTAACCTACAATGAGCAGTTCTTC; CDR3: CASSPGAGVTYNEQFF; V: TRBV14; size: .; D: .; J: TRBJ2-1
DNA: TGCGCCAGCAGCTGGACTGTGAACACTGAAGCTTTCTTT; CDR3: CASSWTVNTEAFF; V: TRBV5-1; size: .; D: .; J: TRBJ1-1